These T cell receptor beta chains were read from a single sample in a study of blood T cell repertoires in COVID-19. Profiled with immunoSEQ multiplex PCR; TCRdb holds only in-frame clones, not every one. The repertoire includes fewer than 250,000 clones, around 80% of them detected once, and 2.5% to 3% sits in the top ten. Sequencing was done on a sample of peripheral blood. These receptors all stem from a man in his fifties with active or convalescent COVID-19. CDR3s include the opening cysteine and the closing phenylalanine or tryptophan. The D gene is left open where the match is weak. Clone sizes are given selectively: once, few, many, or a class where the clone is expanded.

clone size: once; D gene: NA; V gene: TRBV5-6; J gene: TRBJ1-1; CDR3 DNA: TGTGCCAGCAGCTTGGCCCGGAGGAGGAGGGGTGAAGCTTTCTTT; CDR3 protein: CASSLARRRRGEAFF
clone size: NA; D gene: NA; V gene: TRBV7-2; J gene: TRBJ1-2; CDR3 DNA: TGTGCCAGCAGCTTAGGTGGGGCCCCCAGCTACACCTTC; CDR3 protein: CASSLGGAPSYTF
clone size: NA; D gene: TRBD1; V gene: TRBV5-1; J gene: TRBJ2-2; CDR3 DNA: TGCGCCAGCAGCTTGGACAGGGGTAACACCGGGGAGCTGTTTTTT; CDR3 protein: CASSLDRGNTGELFF
clone size: NA; D gene: TRBD2; V gene: TRBV5-4; J gene: TRBJ2-3; CDR3 DNA: TGTGCCAGCAGCCAGAGACTAGCTATTACCACAGATACGCAGTATTTT; CDR3 protein: CASSQRLAITTDTQYF
clone size: few; D gene: TRBD1; V gene: TRBV6-1; J gene: TRBJ1-3; CDR3 DNA: TGTGCCAGCAGTGAAGCGCTTCATAGACAGGGTTTCTCTGGAAACACCATATATTTT; CDR3 protein: CASSEALHRQGFSGNTIYF
clone size: NA; D gene: NA; V gene: TRBV6-4; J gene: TRBJ2-7; CDR3 DNA: TGTGCCAGCAGTGACTCAGGCAGGCCGGGGGGCCACGAGCAGTACTTC; CDR3 protein: CASSDSGRPGGHEQYF
clone size: NA; D gene: TRBD2; V gene: TRBV5-6; J gene: TRBJ2-2; CDR3 DNA: TGTGCCAGCACCAAACCCCCTCCTAGCGGCACGAACACCGGGGAGCTGTTTTTT; CDR3 protein: CASTKPPPSGTNTGELFF
clone size: NA; D gene: NA; V gene: TRBV27; J gene: TRBJ2-1; CDR3 DNA: TGTGCCAGCAGTCAGAGCCTAGGCGAGTACAATGAGCAGTTCTTC; CDR3 protein: CASSQSLGEYNEQFF
clone size: once; D gene: TRBD1; V gene: TRBV29-1; J gene: TRBJ2-7; CDR3 DNA: TGCAGCGTTGAAGATCGAGACAGGGGGGACGAGCAGTACTTC; CDR3 protein: CSVEDRDRGDEQYF
clone size: NA; D gene: NA; V gene: TRBV5-6; J gene: TRBJ1-1; CDR3 DNA: TGTGCCAGCAGCTTGATAAATACTGAAGCTTTCTTT; CDR3 protein: CASSLINTEAFF
clone size: NA; D gene: NA; V gene: TRBV2; J gene: TRBJ1-3; CDR3 DNA: TGTGCCAGCAGTCTACAGGGTCTTTCTGGAAACACCATATATTTT; CDR3 protein: CASSLQGLSGNTIYF
clone size: NA; D gene: NA; V gene: TRBV19; J gene: TRBJ2-2; CDR3 DNA: TGTGCCAGTACTCCACTCGGGGAAGGGTATATCGGGGAGCTGTTTTTT; CDR3 protein: CASTPLGEGYIGELFF
clone size: NA; D gene: NA; V gene: TRBV9; J gene: TRBJ2-1; CDR3 DNA: TGTGCCAGCAGCCCGCGGCCGGATCCCTACAATGAGCAGTTCTTC; CDR3 protein: CASSPRPDPYNEQFF
clone size: NA; D gene: NA; V gene: TRBV4-1; J gene: TRBJ2-7; CDR3 DNA: TGCGCCAGCAGCCAAGCAGAGGGGGGGGCCCCTACGTACGAGCAGTACTTC; CDR3 protein: CASSQAEGGAPTYEQYF
clone size: NA; D gene: NA; V gene: TRBV6-5; J gene: TRBJ2-7; CDR3 DNA: TGTGCCAGCAGTCCGAGGACAGTCTCCTACGAGCAGTACTTC; CDR3 protein: CASSPRTVSYEQYF
clone size: NA; D gene: NA; V gene: TRBV19; J gene: TRBJ2-7; CDR3 DNA: TGTGCCAGTGGACCCAGGGCGAGCTCCTACGAGCAGTACTTC; CDR3 protein: CASGPRASSYEQYF
clone size: NA; D gene: NA; V gene: TRBV11-1; J gene: TRBJ1-3; CDR3 DNA: TGTGCCAGCACCCGCGACAGGAACTCTGGAAACACCATATATTTT; CDR3 protein: CASTRDRNSGNTIYF
clone size: once; D gene: NA; V gene: TRBV18; J gene: TRBJ2-7; CDR3 DNA: TGTGCCAGCTCACCACCGGGGGCGTACGAGCAGTACTTC; CDR3 protein: CASSPPGAYEQYF
clone size: NA; D gene: TRBD2; V gene: TRBV3-1/TRBV3-2; J gene: TRBJ2-1; CDR3 DNA: TGTGCCAGCAGCCCGGGACTAGCGGGAGATGAGCAGTTCTTC; CDR3 protein: CASSPGLAGDEQFF
clone size: NA; D gene: NA; V gene: TRBV6-2/TRBV6-3; J gene: TRBJ2-7; CDR3 DNA: TGTGCCAGCAGTTACTCGTTGGGCAGAACCGATAGCTCCTACGAGCAGTACTTC; CDR3 protein: CASSYSLGRTDSSYEQYF
clone size: NA; D gene: NA; V gene: TRBV12-2; J gene: TRBJ2-7; CDR3 DNA: TGTGCAAGTCGCTTAGTAGAGAGCGGGGAGACCGAGCAGTACTTC; CDR3 protein: CASRLVESGETEQYF
clone size: NA; D gene: NA; V gene: TRBV4-3; J gene: TRBJ2-5; CDR3 DNA: TGCGCCAGCAGCCTAAAACTCGGAGAGACCCAGTACTTC; CDR3 protein: CASSLKLGETQYF
clone size: NA; D gene: TRBD2; V gene: TRBV18; J gene: TRBJ2-5; CDR3 DNA: TGTGCCAGCTCACCACAGATTAGCGGGTACCAAGAGACCCAGTACTTC; CDR3 protein: CASSPQISGYQETQYF
clone size: NA; D gene: NA; V gene: TRBV27; J gene: TRBJ2-7; CDR3 DNA: TGTGCCAGCAGTTTATCGCGGGGAGGAGAGCAGTACTTC; CDR3 protein: CASSLSRGGEQYF